This T cell receptor (beta chain) was recovered during a study of early stage breast cancer tumors. On this clone: Its cognate antigen is unknown.

The length of the CDR3 is 15 residues. CDR1 is MGHRA, CDR2 YSYEKL, per germline. Trimming stripped 1 base from V and 6 bases from J, with 13 bases between. Broader study findings: In about 90% of the 16 patients, blood comparison separated tumor from normal breast.

Method: immunoSEQ multiplex PCR; TCRdb's copy keeps in-frame clones and lacks some. The sample yields approximately 10,000 clones, roughly 67% seen once. The clonotype originates from a person aged 55 to 70 with breast cancer. The sample comprised breast tumor tissue. The V and J genes are TRBV4-1 and TRBJ2-1; perhaps TRBD1 as D (6 bases). As DNA, the CDR3 is TGCGCCAGCAGCCAAGTACAGGGTGAGGTCAATGAGCAGTTCTTC. Its translation: CASSQVQGEVNEQFF.